Sequencing of this TCR beta chain was carried out in a study of blood T cell repertoires in COVID-19. Study-level information: The United States, Italy and Spain were the sources of the acute and convalescent COVID-19 samples. PBMCs, B-cell-depleted T cells, or T cells provided the cDNA or gDNA that made up the material.

There are 14 residues in the CDR3. The germline V gene encodes CDR1 SGDLS and CDR2 YYNGEE. The trim removed 3 bases at V and 3 bases at J, leaving 5 bases unmatched. In the source study's methods: For nucleated cells, counts were estimated from reference gene primer amplification. The repertoire was sequenced with immunoSEQ multiplex PCR; TCRdb's copy has only in-frame clones and lacks some. The V and J calls and clone size come from that table; D and trimming were worked out from the DNA. The sample contains 250,000 to 350,000 clones, roughly 89% of which appear only once. Cohort allocation depended upon clinical history that participants reported.

The sequence came from a woman between 18 and 29 years old with acute COVID-19. The specimen sequenced was PBMCs or T cells enriched from blood (not recorded which). The chain has TRBV9 and TRBJ2-5; TRBD1 agrees at 7 bases. The CDR3 sequence is CASSATDREETQYF. Written as DNA, the CDR3 is TGTGCCAGCAGCGCTACTGACAGGGAAGAGACCCAGTACTTC.